Listed below are T cell receptor beta chains from one sample, sequenced in a study of blood T cells in healthy people across ages. One entry per CDR3 protein results from TCRdb running MiXCR on the 5' RACE reads. Of hundreds of thousands of distinct CDR3 sequences in the sample, under 25% were seen once. Sequencing input: blood. The receptor set was obtained from a man aged 65 to 79 in good health. CDR3s include the opening cysteine and the closing phenylalanine or tryptophan. The D gene is left open where the match is weak. Expanded clones get a size class; other rows say once, few or many, or leave the size out.

V gene: TRBV10-3
CDR3 length: 14
clone size: few
D gene: TRBD1
J gene: TRBJ2-7
CDR3 protein: CAISGTGSSYEQYF
CDR3 DNA: TGTGCCATCAGTGGGACAGGGTCCTCCTACGAGCAGTACTTC

V gene: TRBV28
CDR3 length: 17
clone size: .
D gene: .
J gene: TRBJ2-1
CDR3 protein: CASSLMRGGLSYNEQFF
CDR3 DNA: TGTGCCAGCAGTTTAATGAGGGGAGGTTTGTCCTACAATGAGCAGTTCTTC

V gene: TRBV21-1
CDR3 length: 13
clone size: few
D gene: .
J gene: TRBJ2-7
CDR3 protein: CASSKRVYYEQYF
CDR3 DNA: TGTGCCAGCAGCAAAAGAGTCTACTACGAGCAGTACTTC

V gene: TRBV3-1
CDR3 length: 16
clone size: few
D gene: .
J gene: TRBJ1-4
CDR3 protein: CASSPSGGIRGEKLFF
CDR3 DNA: TGTGCCAGCAGCCCGTCAGGAGGGATCAGGGGTGAAAAACTGTTTTTT

V gene: TRBV21-1
CDR3 length: 16
clone size: .
D gene: .
J gene: TRBJ2-7
CDR3 protein: CASIRAAGSSSYEQYF
CDR3 DNA: TGTGCCAGCATCAGAGCAGCGGGATCGAGCTCCTACGAGCAGTACTTC

V gene: TRBV15
CDR3 length: 15
clone size: .
D gene: TRBD2
J gene: TRBJ2-1
CDR3 protein: CATSVSGRGSDEQFF
CDR3 DNA: TGTGCCACCAGCGTTAGCGGGAGGGGGAGTGATGAGCAGTTCTTC

V gene: TRBV10-3
CDR3 length: 13
clone size: few
D gene: .
J gene: TRBJ2-5
CDR3 protein: CAISESAEETQYF
CDR3 DNA: TGTGCCATCAGTGAGTCGGCAGAAGAGACCCAGTACTTC

V gene: TRBV12-3/TRBV12-4
CDR3 length: 16
clone size: few
D gene: TRBD2
J gene: TRBJ2-2
CDR3 protein: CASSPLGTSGREVLFF
CDR3 DNA: TGTGCCAGCAGTCCGCTCGGGACTAGCGGGAGGGAGGTGCTGTTTTTT

V gene: TRBV5-1
CDR3 length: 14
clone size: few
D gene: .
J gene: TRBJ2-5
CDR3 protein: CASSLGQTQETQYF
CDR3 DNA: TGCGCCAGCAGCTTGGGGCAGACCCAAGAGACCCAGTACTTC

V gene: TRBV24-1
CDR3 length: 13
clone size: few
D gene: .
J gene: TRBJ2-1
CDR3 protein: CATSDSWDNEQFF
CDR3 DNA: TGTGCCACCAGTGATTCGTGGGACAATGAGCAGTTCTTC

V gene: TRBV9
CDR3 length: 15
clone size: few
D gene: TRBD2
J gene: TRBJ2-1
CDR3 protein: CASSSLKRLADEQFF
CDR3 DNA: TGTGCCAGCAGCAGCCTGAAGAGACTAGCTGATGAGCAGTTCTTC

V gene: TRBV20-1
CDR3 length: 13
clone size: .
D gene: TRBD2
J gene: TRBJ2-5
CDR3 protein: CSAQGGVSETQYF
CDR3 DNA: TGCAGTGCCCAGGGAGGGGTCAGCGAGACCCAGTACTTC

V gene: TRBV10-3
CDR3 length: 15
clone size: .
D gene: .
J gene: TRBJ2-1
CDR3 protein: CAISDRGTSRNEQFF
CDR3 DNA: TGTGCCATCAGTGATCGGGGGACAAGCCGGAATGAGCAGTTCTTC

V gene: TRBV12-3/TRBV12-4
CDR3 length: 14
clone size: many
D gene: TRBD2
J gene: TRBJ2-2
CDR3 protein: CASSLSGGLGELFF
CDR3 DNA: TGTGCCAGCAGTCTTAGCGGGGGTCTTGGGGAGCTGTTTTTT

V gene: TRBV7-8
CDR3 length: 19
clone size: .
D gene: TRBD2
J gene: TRBJ2-1
CDR3 protein: CASSPSPLAGGHGYNEQFF
CDR3 DNA: TGTGCCAGCAGCCCCTCCCCCTTGGCGGGAGGGCACGGATACAATGAGCAGTTCTTC

V gene: TRBV20-1
CDR3 length: 10
clone size: few
D gene: .
J gene: TRBJ1-2
CDR3 protein: CSAASYGYTF
CDR3 DNA: TGCAGTGCAGCCTCCTATGGCTACACCTTC

V gene: TRBV7-3
CDR3 length: 15
clone size: .
D gene: .
J gene: TRBJ2-2
CDR3 protein: CASSFYPTNTGELFF
CDR3 DNA: TGTGCCAGCAGCTTCTACCCTACGAACACCGGGGAGCTGTTTTTT

V gene: TRBV29-1
CDR3 length: 13
clone size: .
D gene: TRBD2
J gene: TRBJ2-7
CDR3 protein: CSVDGTSGYEQYF
CDR3 DNA: TGCAGCGTTGATGGGACTAGCGGATACGAGCAGTACTTC

V gene: TRBV20-1
CDR3 length: 15
clone size: few
D gene: .
J gene: TRBJ2-7
CDR3 protein: CSAGPGVFSSYEQYF
CDR3 DNA: TGCAGTGCGGGCCCCGGCGTCTTTAGCTCCTACGAGCAGTACTTC

V gene: TRBV12-3/TRBV12-4
CDR3 length: 14
clone size: few
D gene: .
J gene: TRBJ2-5
CDR3 protein: CASSLSWGGETQYF
CDR3 DNA: TGTGCCAGCAGTTTAAGTTGGGGCGGGGAGACCCAGTACTTC

V gene: TRBV15
CDR3 length: 14
clone size: .
D gene: .
J gene: TRBJ2-5
CDR3 protein: CATSRDGTSDLQYF
CDR3 DNA: TGTGCCACCAGCAGAGATGGAACGTCGGATCTCCAGTACTTC

V gene: TRBV5-1
CDR3 length: 17
clone size: once
D gene: .
J gene: TRBJ1-1
CDR3 protein: CASSPLLGSGENTEAFF
CDR3 DNA: TGCGCCAGCAGCCCCCTTTTAGGTAGCGGGGAGAACACTGAAGCTTTCTTT

V gene: TRBV3-1
CDR3 length: 16
clone size: .
D gene: TRBD2
J gene: TRBJ2-3
CDR3 protein: CASSQEPGLAEDTQYF
CDR3 DNA: TGTGCCAGCAGCCAAGAACCGGGACTAGCGGAAGATACGCAGTATTTT

V gene: TRBV6-2/TRBV6-3
CDR3 length: 13
clone size: few
D gene: .
J gene: TRBJ2-7
CDR3 protein: CASGGADSYEQYF
CDR3 DNA: TGTGCCAGCGGAGGGGCGGACTCCTACGAGCAGTACTTC

V gene: TRBV2
CDR3 length: 12
clone size: few
D gene: TRBD1
J gene: TRBJ2-1
CDR3 protein: CASSESPGQGNF
CDR3 DNA: TGTGCCAGCAGCGAATCACCGGGACAGGGGAACTTC

V gene: TRBV7-2
CDR3 length: 14
clone size: .
D gene: TRBD1
J gene: TRBJ2-5
CDR3 protein: CASSLSTGIETQYF
CDR3 DNA: TGTGCCAGCAGCTTATCGACAGGGATAGAGACCCAGTACTTC

V gene: TRBV5-1
CDR3 length: 13
clone size: few
D gene: .
J gene: TRBJ1-2
CDR3 protein: CASSLAGGTGYTF
CDR3 DNA: TGCGCCAGCAGCTTGGCCGGAGGGACCGGCTACACCTTC

V gene: TRBV29-1
CDR3 length: 13
clone size: few
D gene: .
J gene: TRBJ2-1
CDR3 protein: CGAGQHLNNEQFF
CDR3 DNA: TGCGGCGCGGGGCAGCACCTTAACAATGAGCAGTTCTTC

V gene: TRBV4-3
CDR3 length: 16
clone size: .
D gene: .
J gene: TRBJ1-1
CDR3 protein: CASSQEAGAGNTEAFF
CDR3 DNA: TGCGCCAGCAGCCAAGAAGCGGGGGCGGGAAACACTGAAGCTTTCTTT

V gene: TRBV27
CDR3 length: 19
clone size: .
D gene: .
J gene: TRBJ2-2
CDR3 protein: CASSLNPPFVPGPTGELFF
CDR3 DNA: TGTGCCAGCAGTTTAAACCCCCCCTTTGTGCCCGGGCCCACCGGGGAGCTGTTTTTT

V gene: TRBV12-3/TRBV12-4
CDR3 length: 14
clone size: few
D gene: TRBD2
J gene: TRBJ2-3
CDR3 protein: CASSGSGSGDTQYF
CDR3 DNA: TGTGCCAGCAGTGGTAGCGGGAGCGGAGATACGCAGTATTTT

V gene: TRBV10-3
CDR3 length: 14
clone size: .
D gene: TRBD2
J gene: TRBJ2-7
CDR3 protein: CAISAGGSLYEQYF
CDR3 DNA: TGTGCCATCAGTGCGGGCGGGAGTCTGTACGAGCAGTACTTC

V gene: TRBV7-2
CDR3 length: 15
clone size: few
D gene: TRBD2
J gene: TRBJ2-1
CDR3 protein: CASKVAGSSYNEQFF
CDR3 DNA: TGTGCCAGCAAAGTAGCGGGAAGCTCCTACAATGAGCAGTTCTTC

V gene: TRBV20-1
CDR3 length: 15
clone size: few
D gene: .
J gene: TRBJ2-5
CDR3 protein: CSARKTQGAGETQYF
CDR3 DNA: TGCAGTGCTAGAAAGACGCAGGGCGCAGGGGAGACCCAGTACTTC

V gene: TRBV5-1
CDR3 length: 13
clone size: .
D gene: .
J gene: TRBJ1-4
CDR3 protein: CASSKGANEKLFF
CDR3 DNA: TGCGCCAGCAGTAAAGGAGCTAATGAAAAACTGTTTTTT

V gene: TRBV12-3/TRBV12-4
CDR3 length: 15
clone size: .
D gene: .
J gene: TRBJ2-1
CDR3 protein: CASSPVGSSYNEQFF
CDR3 DNA: TGTGCCAGCAGTCCCGTCGGGAGCTCCTACAATGAGCAGTTCTTC

V gene: TRBV5-5
CDR3 length: 14
clone size: .
D gene: .
J gene: TRBJ2-2
CDR3 protein: CASWKGFDTGELFF
CDR3 DNA: TGTGCCAGTTGGAAGGGGTTCGACACCGGGGAGCTGTTTTTT

V gene: TRBV29-1
CDR3 length: 15
clone size: medium-sized
D gene: .
J gene: TRBJ2-3
CDR3 protein: CSVRPWSGNTDTQYF
CDR3 DNA: TGCAGCGTCCGACCTTGGAGCGGAAACACAGATACGCAGTATTTT

V gene: TRBV20-1
CDR3 length: 13
clone size: few
D gene: .
J gene: TRBJ1-2
CDR3 protein: CSARGGEVGGYTF
CDR3 DNA: TGCAGTGCTAGAGGCGGTGAGGTGGGAGGCTACACCTTC

V gene: TRBV5-1
CDR3 length: 15
clone size: few
D gene: TRBD2
J gene: TRBJ2-5
CDR3 protein: CASSPRGGKQETQYF
CDR3 DNA: TGCGCCAGCAGCCCCCGCGGGGGGAAACAAGAGACCCAGTACTTC

V gene: TRBV4-1
CDR3 length: 14
clone size: many
D gene: .
J gene: TRBJ2-5
CDR3 protein: CASSQGWTEETQYF
CDR3 DNA: TGCGCCAGCAGCCAAGGGTGGACAGAAGAGACCCAGTACTTC

V gene: TRBV20-1
CDR3 length: 12
clone size: few
D gene: TRBD1
J gene: TRBJ2-7
CDR3 protein: CSADRDSSEQYF
CDR3 DNA: TGCAGTGCCGACCGGGACAGTTCCGAGCAGTACTTC